These 8 T cell receptor beta chains were sequenced from one sample in a study of blood T cell repertoires in COVID-19. Sequenced by immunoSEQ multiplex PCR; TCRdb stores in-frame clones only, minus some. Among nearly 350,000 clones listed, around nine tenths were seen once. The sequenced sample consisted of peripheral blood. The receptors here all came from a woman aged 18 to 35 who had recovered from COVID-19.

CDR3 protein: CASSYRGGAGGTDTQYF. The CDR3 DNA is TGTGCCAGCAGCTATAGAGGCGGGGCGGGGGGGACAGATACGCAGTATTTT. The V call is TRBV7-2, the J call TRBJ2-3, with 9 bases that match TRBD2. V trimming: 4 bases; J trimming: 3 bases; junction bases outside the gene matches: 11. Germline CDR1 SGHTA, CDR2 FQGNSA. This CDR3 spans 17 amino acids.

The chain carries TRBV24-1 and TRBJ1-4; TRBD1 aligns across 8 bases. The CDR3 has 15 residues. The V and J ends lost 4 bases and 8 bases, in that order; junction bases with no gene match: 8. Germline loops: CDR1 KGHDR, CDR2 SFDVKD. Written as DNA, the CDR3 is TGTGCCACCAGTGACCCCAGGGGGCGCGGGGAAAAACTGTTTTTT. Protein product: CATSDPRGRGEKLFF.

This chain joins TRBV14 and TRBJ1-2; 7 bases map to TRBD1. The CDR3 extends over 12 amino acids. The trim removed 5 bases at V and 7 bases at J, leaving 4 bases unmatched. Germline V gene data show CDR1 as SGHDN and CDR2 as FVKESK. CDR3 in amino acids: CASSTHRGGYTF. The CDR3 nucleotides read TGTGCCAGCAGCACACACAGGGGTGGCTACACCTTC.

This sequence joins TRBV24-1 and TRBJ1-3, with no clear D. The CDR3 sequence is 11 residues long. The V and J ends lost 6 bases and 9 bases respectively, with 8 bases between them. Germline values: CDR1 KGHDR, CDR2 SFDVKD. The CDR3 sequence is CATSREGTIYF. The CDR3 nucleotides read TGTGCCACCAGTCGGGAAGGCACCATATATTTT.

The CDR3 nucleotides read TGTGCCAGTAGTCAACCGACAGGGAGGAGCAGTGGCTACACCTTC. Amino acid sequence: CASSQPTGRSSGYTF. This chain uses TRBV19 with TRBJ1-2; 7 bases agree with TRBD1. Germline trimming cut 5 bases from V and 7 bases from J; bases unmatched to any gene: 13. The CDR3 spans 15 residues. Germline V gene lookup returns CDR1 LNHDA and CDR2 SQIVND (reference sequence).

This chain joins TRBV18 and TRBJ2-3; a possible D gene is TRBD2 (5 bases). The germline V gene encodes CDR1 KGHSH and CDR2 LQKENI. V lost 8 bases to trimming and J lost 4 bases, with 16 bases between them. The CDR3 is 14 amino acids. The CDR3 loop reads CASSPDSPPDTQYF. CDR3 DNA sequence: TGTGCCAGCAGCCCGGACTCTCCTCCAGATACGCAGTATTTT.

The V and J genes are TRBV11-3 and TRBJ2-1, with TRBD2 identical over 7 bases. Germline V CDR1 and CDR2: SGHNT, YENEEA. V gave up 5 bases and J gave up 8 bases; unmatched junction bases: 15. This CDR3 contains 16 residues. The CDR3 DNA sequence: TGTGCCAGCAGCCCGGCCCGGGGCGGGAGTGGGTATGAGCAGTTCTTC. This sequence encodes CASSPARGGSGYEQFF. The full variable domain, in which reference TRBV11-3 and TRBJ2-1 provide the parts outside the CDR3, is EAGVVQSPRYKIIEKKQPVAFWCNPISGHNTLYWYLQNLGQGPELLIRYENEEAVDDSQLPKDRFSAERLKGVDSTLKIQPAELGDSAVYLCASSPARGGSGYEQFFGPGTRLTVL.

The rearrangement links TRBV5-1 to TRBJ2-1, with TRBD2 matching 9 bases. J gave up 7 bases and V 2 bases, and 4 bases lay outside the gene matches. Germline CDR1 and CDR2: SGHRS and YFSETQ. This CDR3 is 14 amino acids long. CDR3 DNA: TGCGCCAGCAGCTTCCGCGGGAGGGAGAATGAGCAGTTCTTC. It yields the protein CASSFRGRENEQFF.